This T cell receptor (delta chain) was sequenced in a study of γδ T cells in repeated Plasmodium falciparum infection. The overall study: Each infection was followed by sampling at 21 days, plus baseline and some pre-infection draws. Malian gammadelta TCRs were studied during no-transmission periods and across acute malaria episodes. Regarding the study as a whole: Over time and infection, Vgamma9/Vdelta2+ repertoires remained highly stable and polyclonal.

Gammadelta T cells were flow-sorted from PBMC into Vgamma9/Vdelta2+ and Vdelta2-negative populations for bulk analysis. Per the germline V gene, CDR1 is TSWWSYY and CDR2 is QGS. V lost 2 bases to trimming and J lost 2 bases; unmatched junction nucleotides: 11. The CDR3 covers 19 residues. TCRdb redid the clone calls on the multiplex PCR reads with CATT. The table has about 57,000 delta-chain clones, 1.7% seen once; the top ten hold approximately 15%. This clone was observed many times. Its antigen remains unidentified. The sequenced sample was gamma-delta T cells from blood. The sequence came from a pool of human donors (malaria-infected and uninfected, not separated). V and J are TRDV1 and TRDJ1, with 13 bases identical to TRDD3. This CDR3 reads CALGEIRYWGIRPTDKLIF. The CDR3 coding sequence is TGTGCTCTTGGGGAAATCCGGTACTGGGGGATACGGCCTACCGATAAACTCATCTTT.